Each of the 8 T cell receptor beta chains below was sequenced from the same sample in a study of blood T cells in healthy people across ages. For the second PCR, which ran for 7 to 11 cycles, a sample-barcoded 5' primer and a J-beta primer mix were used. One entry per CDR3 protein results from TCRdb running MiXCR on the 5' RACE reads. The repertoire holds 1.5 million to 2 million distinct CDR3 sequences, about 49% seen once, with approximately 2.1% in the top ten. The material sequenced was blood. Receptor source: a woman aged 35 to 49 in good health.

The chain recombines TRBV6-1 with TRBJ1-5; 9 bases map to TRBD1. V gave up 6 bases and J gave up 8 bases; unmatched junction bases: 17. Germline V gene lookup returns CDR1 MNHNS and CDR2 SASEGT. The CDR3 is 17 amino acids. CDR3 bases: TGTGCCAGCAGCCCGGGACAGGGCTCATTCCAAATCAAGCCCCAGCATTTT. Translating it yields CASSPGQGSFQIKPQHF.

This clonotype has more than one count but fewer than ten. V gene TRBV6-5 combines with J gene TRBJ2-1, with D unclear. The V end lost 6 bases, the J end lost 5 bases, and 11 bases lay between the germline ends. This CDR3 has 13 amino acids. Germline loops: CDR1 MNHEY, CDR2 SVGAGI. In nucleotides, the CDR3 is TGTGCCAGCAGGAGGTACCGGGACAATGAGCAGTTCTTC. Protein product: CASRRYRDNEQFF.

The chain joins TRBV7-3 to TRBJ2-1; TRBD2 matches at 8 bases. The CDR3 totals 15 residues. Germline V gene sequence: CDR1 SGHTA, CDR2 FQGTGA. V dropped 2 bases and J dropped 7; count of bases not matched to a gene: 7. The CDR3 loop is CASSLARGGLNEQFF. The CDR3 DNA reads as TGTGCCAGCAGCTTAGCCCGGGGGGGCCTTAATGAGCAGTTCTTC.

The rearrangement links TRBV2 to TRBJ2-7; no clear D gene. This CDR3 has 12 amino acids. V shed 6 bases and J shed 7 bases, with 13 bases lying between them. CDR1 is SNHLY and CDR2 is FYNNEI in the germline V gene. CDR3 sequence (DNA): TGTGCCAGCAGGAGGCCTTTTGGGGAGCAGTACTTC. It yields the protein CASRRPFGEQYF.

The chain has TRBV4-3 and TRBJ1-2; 9 positions match TRBD1. V lost 0 bases and J lost 7; bases outside the gene matches: 12. Germline loops: CDR1 LGHNA, CDR2 YSLEER. This CDR3 contains 17 residues. CDR3 bases: TGCGCCAGCAGCCAAGATCCCGGGACAGGGTTTGATGGTGGCTACACCTTC. Protein sequence: CASSQDPGTGFDGGYTF.

This clonotype was recorded a few times. The CDR3 loop reads CSVESYNEQFF. The CDR3, as DNA: TGCAGCGTTGAATCCTACAATGAGCAGTTCTTC. The chain recombines TRBV29-1 with TRBJ2-1; D remains unclear. The V end lost 2 bases, the J end lost 1 base, and 0 bases lay between the germline ends. Germline V gene data show CDR1 as SQVTM and CDR2 as ANQGSEA. CDR3 length: 11 amino acids.

The V and J genes are TRBV29-1 and TRBJ2-5, with D possibly being TRBD1 (8 bases). The J call could be wrong; TRBJ2-7 is a better fit for the DNA end. Germline values: CDR1 SQVTM, CDR2 ANQGSEA. CDR3 length equals 15 residues. The CDR3 nucleotides read TGCAGCGTTGTTGAGACTAGGACAGGGAGGGACGAGCAGTACTTC. Its translation: CSVVETRTGRDEQYF.

This chain joins TRBV5-6 and TRBJ1-2, with D possibly matching TRBD1 (5 bases). The CDR3 is 16 residues long. V dropped 0 bases and J dropped 4 bases, with 16 bases sitting between them. Per germline, CDR1 SGHDT and CDR2 YYEEEE. CDR3: CASSLDEGLFRYGYTF. The CDR3 nucleotides read TGTGCCAGCAGCTTGGACGAGGGGTTATTTCGCTATGGCTACACCTTC.